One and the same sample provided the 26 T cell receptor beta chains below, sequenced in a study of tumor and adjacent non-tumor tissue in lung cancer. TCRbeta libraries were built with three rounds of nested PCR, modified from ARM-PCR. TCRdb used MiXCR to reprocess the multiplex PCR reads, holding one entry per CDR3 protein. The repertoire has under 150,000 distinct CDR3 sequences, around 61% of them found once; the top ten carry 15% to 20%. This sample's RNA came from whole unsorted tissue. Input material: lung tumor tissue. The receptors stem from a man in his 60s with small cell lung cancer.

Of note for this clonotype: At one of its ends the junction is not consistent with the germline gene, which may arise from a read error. CDR3 sequence: CASSLMRGNYGHTF. The DNA of the CDR3 is TGTGCCAGCAGCTTAATGCGGGGAAACTATGGCCACACCTTC. V is TRBV11-3 and J is TRBJ1-2; D remains unclear. Germline V gives CDR1 SGHNT, CDR2 YENEEA. The CDR3 length is 14 residues.

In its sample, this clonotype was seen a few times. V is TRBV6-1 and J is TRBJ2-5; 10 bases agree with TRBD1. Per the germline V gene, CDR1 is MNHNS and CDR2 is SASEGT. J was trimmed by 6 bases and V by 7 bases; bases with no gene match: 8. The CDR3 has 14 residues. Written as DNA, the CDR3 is TGTGCCAGCACGAGGGGACAGGGGATGCAGACCCAGTACTTC. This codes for CASTRGQGMQTQYF.

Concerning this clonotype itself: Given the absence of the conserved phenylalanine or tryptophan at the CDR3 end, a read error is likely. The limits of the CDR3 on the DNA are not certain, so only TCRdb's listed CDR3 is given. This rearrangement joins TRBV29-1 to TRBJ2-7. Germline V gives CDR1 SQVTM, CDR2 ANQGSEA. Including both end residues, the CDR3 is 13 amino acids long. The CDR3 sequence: CSVDTQSKGELYL.

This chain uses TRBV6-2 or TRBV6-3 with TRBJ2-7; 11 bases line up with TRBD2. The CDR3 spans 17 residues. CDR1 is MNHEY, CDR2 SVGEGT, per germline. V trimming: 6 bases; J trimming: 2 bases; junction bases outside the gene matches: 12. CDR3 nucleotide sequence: TGTGCCAGCAGCCCGGGGACTAGCGGAGCGGGTCCCTACGAGCAGTACGTC. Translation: CASSPGTSGAGPYEQYV.

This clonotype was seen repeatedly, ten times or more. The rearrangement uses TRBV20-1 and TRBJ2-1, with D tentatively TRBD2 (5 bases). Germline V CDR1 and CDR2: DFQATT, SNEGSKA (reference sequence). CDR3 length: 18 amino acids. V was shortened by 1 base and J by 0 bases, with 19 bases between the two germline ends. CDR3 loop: CSARGARASGSSYNEQFF. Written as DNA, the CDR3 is TGCAGTGCTAGAGGGGCTCGAGCCTCGGGGAGCTCCTACAATGAGCAGTTCTTC.

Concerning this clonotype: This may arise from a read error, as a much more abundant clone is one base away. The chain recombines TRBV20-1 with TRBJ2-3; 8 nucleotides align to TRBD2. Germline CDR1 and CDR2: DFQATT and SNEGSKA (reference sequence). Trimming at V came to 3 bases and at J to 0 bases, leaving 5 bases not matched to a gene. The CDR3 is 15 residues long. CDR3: CSARASSGSTDTQYF. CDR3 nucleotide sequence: TGCAGTGCTAGGGCGTCTAGCGGGAGCACAGATACGCAGTATTTT.

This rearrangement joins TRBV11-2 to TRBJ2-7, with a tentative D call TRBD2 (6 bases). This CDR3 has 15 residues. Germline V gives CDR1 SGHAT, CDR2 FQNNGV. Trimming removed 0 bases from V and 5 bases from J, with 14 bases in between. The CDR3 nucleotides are TGTGCCAGCAGCTTAGAGGGGAGGCGGTACGACGAGCAGTACTTC. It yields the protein CASSLEGRRYDEQYF.

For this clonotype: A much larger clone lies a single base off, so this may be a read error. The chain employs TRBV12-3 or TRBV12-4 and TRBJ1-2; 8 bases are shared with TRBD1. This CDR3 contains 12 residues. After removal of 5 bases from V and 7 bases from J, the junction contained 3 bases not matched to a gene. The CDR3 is CASSGQGFGYTF. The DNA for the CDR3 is TGTGCCAGCAGTGGACAGGGCTTTGGCTACACCTTC.

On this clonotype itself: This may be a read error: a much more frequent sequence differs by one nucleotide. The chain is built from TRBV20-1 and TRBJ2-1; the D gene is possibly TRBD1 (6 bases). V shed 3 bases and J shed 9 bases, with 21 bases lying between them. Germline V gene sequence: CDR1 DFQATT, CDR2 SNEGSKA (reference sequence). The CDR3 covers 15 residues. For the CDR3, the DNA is TGCAGTGCTAGGGATGATACAGGGTACTCCAGTGAGCAGTTCTTC. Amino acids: CSARDDTGYSSEQFF.

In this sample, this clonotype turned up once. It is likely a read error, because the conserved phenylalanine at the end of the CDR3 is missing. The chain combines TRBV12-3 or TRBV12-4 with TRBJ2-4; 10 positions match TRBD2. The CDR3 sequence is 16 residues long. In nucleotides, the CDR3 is TGTGCCGGCAGGTCCCTAGCGGGGGAAGCCAAAAACATTCAGTACCTC. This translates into CAGRSLAGEAKNIQYL.

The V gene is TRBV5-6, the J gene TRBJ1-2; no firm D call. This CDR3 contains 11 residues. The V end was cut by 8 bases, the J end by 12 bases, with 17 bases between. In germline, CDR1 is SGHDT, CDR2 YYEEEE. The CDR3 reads CASSAGQVNTF. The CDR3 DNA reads TGTGCCAGTAGCGCCGGCCAGGTGAACACCTTC. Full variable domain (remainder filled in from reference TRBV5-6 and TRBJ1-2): DAGVTQSPTHLIKTRGQQVTLRCSPKSGHDTVSWYQQALGQGPQFIFQYYEEEERQRGNFPDRFSGHQFPNYSSELNVNALLLGDSALYLCASSAGQVNTFGSGTRLTVV.

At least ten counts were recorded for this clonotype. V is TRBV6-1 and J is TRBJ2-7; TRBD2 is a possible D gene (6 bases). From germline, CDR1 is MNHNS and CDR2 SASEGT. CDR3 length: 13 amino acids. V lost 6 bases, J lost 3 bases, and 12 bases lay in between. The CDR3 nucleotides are TGTGCCAGCAGACGCGGGGCAAACTACGAGCAGTACTTC. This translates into CASRRGANYEQYF.

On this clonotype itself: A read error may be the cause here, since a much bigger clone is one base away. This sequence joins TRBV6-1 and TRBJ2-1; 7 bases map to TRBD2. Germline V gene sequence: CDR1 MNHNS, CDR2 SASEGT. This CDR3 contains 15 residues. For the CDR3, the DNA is TGTGCCATCAGTGCTCTAGCGGTCTCCTACAATGAGCAGTTCTTC. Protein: CAISALAVSYNEQFF.

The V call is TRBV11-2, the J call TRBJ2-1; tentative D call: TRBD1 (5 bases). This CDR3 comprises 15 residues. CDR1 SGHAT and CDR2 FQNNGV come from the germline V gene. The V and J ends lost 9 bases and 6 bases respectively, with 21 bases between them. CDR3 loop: CASNLGNTGSNEQFF. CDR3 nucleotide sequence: TGTGCCAGTAACTTAGGTAACACAGGATCCAATGAGCAGTTCTTC. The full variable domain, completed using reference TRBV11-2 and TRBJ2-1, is EAGVAQSPRYKIIEKRQSVAFWCNPISGHATLYWYQQILGQGPKLLIQFQNNGVVDDSQLPKDRFSAERLKGVDSTLKIQPAKLEDSAVYLCASNLGNTGSNEQFFGPGTRLTVL.

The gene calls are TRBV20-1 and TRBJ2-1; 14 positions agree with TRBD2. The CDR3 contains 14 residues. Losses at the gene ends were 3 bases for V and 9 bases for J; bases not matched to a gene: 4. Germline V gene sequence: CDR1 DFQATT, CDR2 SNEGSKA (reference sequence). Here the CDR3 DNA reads TGCAGTGCTAGGGGGACTAGCGGGAGATTTGAGCAGTTCTTC. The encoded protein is CSARGTSGRFEQFF.

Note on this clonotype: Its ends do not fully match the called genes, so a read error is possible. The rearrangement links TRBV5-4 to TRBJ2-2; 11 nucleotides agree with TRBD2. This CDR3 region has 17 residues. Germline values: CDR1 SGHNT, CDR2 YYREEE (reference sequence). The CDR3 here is CACSRATSGRFTGELFF. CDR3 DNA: TGTGCCTGCAGCCGCGCAACTAGCGGGAGATTCACCGGGGAGCTGTTTTTT.

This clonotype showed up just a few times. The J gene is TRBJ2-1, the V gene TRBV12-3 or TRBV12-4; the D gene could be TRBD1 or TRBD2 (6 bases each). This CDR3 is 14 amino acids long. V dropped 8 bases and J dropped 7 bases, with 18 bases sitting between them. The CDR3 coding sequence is TGTGCCAGCTCGACTTCCGGGGGCGTTAATGAGCAGTTCTTC. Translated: CASSTSGGVNEQFF.

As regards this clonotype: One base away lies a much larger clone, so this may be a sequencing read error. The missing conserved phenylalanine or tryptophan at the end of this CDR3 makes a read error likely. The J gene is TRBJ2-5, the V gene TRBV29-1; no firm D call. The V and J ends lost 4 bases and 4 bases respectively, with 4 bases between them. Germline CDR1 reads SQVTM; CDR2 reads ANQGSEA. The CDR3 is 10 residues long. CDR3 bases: TGCAGCGTTGGAACAGAGACCCAGTACCTC. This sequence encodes CSVGTETQYL.

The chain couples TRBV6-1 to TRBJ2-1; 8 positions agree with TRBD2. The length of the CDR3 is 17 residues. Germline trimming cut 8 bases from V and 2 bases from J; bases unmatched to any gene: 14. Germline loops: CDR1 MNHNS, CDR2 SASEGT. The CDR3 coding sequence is TGTGCCAGCCGCCCCGGTCACTTAGCGGGGCCCTACAATGAGCAGTTCTTC. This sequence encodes CASRPGHLAGPYNEQFF.

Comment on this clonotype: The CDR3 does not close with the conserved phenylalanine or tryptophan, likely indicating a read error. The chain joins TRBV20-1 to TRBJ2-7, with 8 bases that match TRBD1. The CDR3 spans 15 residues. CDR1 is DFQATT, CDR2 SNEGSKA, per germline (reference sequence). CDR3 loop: CSATGYRDRSYKQYL. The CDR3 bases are TGCAGTGCTACGGGCTACCGGGACAGGAGCTACAAGCAGTACCTC.

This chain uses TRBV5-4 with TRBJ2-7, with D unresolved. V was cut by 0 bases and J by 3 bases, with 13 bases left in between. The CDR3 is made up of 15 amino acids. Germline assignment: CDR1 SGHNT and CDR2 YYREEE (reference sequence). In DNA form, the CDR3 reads TGTGCCAGCAGCTTGGGTCCGGACCCTGACTACGAGCAGTACTTC. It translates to CASSLGPDPDYEQYF.

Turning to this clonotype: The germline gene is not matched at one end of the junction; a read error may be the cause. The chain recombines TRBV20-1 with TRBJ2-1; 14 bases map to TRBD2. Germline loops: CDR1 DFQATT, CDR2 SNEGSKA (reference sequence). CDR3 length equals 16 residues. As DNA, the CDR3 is TGCACTGCTGCCGGGACTAGCGGGAGAACCTACAATGAGCAGTTCTTC. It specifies CTAAGTSGRTYNEQFF.

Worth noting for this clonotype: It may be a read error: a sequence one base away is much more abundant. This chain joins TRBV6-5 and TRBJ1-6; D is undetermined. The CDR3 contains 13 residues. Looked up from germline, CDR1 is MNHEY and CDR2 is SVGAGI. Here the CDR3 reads CVSSYSINSPLHF. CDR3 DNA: TGTGTCAGCAGTTACTCGATAAACTCACCCCTCCACTTT.

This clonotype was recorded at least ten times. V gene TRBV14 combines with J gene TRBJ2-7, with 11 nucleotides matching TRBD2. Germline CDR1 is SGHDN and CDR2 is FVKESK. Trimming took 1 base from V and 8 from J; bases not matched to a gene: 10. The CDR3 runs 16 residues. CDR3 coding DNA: TGTGCCAGCAGCCAAGGACTAGCGGGACCCTACGAGCAGCAGTACTTC. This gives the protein CASSQGLAGPYEQQYF.

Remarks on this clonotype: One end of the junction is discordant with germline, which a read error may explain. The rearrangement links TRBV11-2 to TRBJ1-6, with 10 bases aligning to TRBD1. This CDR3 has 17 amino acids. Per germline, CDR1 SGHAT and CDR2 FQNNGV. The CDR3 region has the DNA TGTGTCAGCAGCTTTGCGGCCGGACAGGGGGTATATTCACCACTCCACTTT. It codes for CVSSFAAGQGVYSPLHF.

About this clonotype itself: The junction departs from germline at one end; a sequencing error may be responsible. The CDR3: CSARLAGGPGVNEQLF. The CDR3 DNA reads TGCAGTGCCCGACTAGCGGGAGGGCCTGGGGTCAATGAGCAGTTATTC. J is TRBJ2-1 and V is TRBV20-1, with TRBD2 matching over 14 bases. Germline CDR1 and CDR2: DFQATT and SNEGSKA (reference sequence). CDR3 size: 16 residues.